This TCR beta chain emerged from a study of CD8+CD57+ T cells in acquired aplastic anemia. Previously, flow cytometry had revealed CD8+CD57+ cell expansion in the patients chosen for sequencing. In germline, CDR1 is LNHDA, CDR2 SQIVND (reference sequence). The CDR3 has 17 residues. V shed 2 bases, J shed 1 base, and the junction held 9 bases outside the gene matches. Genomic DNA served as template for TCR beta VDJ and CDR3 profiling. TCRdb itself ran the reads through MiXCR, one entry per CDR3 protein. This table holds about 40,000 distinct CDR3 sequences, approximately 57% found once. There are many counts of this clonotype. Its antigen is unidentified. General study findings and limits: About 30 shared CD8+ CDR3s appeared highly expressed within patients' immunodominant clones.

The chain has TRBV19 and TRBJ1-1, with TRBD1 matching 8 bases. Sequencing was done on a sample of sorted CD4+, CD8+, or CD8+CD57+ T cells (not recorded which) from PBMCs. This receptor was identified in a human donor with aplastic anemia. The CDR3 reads CASSIKGTGFWNTEAFF. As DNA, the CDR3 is TGTGCCAGTAGTATAAAGGGGACAGGATTTTGGAACACTGAAGCTTTCTTT.